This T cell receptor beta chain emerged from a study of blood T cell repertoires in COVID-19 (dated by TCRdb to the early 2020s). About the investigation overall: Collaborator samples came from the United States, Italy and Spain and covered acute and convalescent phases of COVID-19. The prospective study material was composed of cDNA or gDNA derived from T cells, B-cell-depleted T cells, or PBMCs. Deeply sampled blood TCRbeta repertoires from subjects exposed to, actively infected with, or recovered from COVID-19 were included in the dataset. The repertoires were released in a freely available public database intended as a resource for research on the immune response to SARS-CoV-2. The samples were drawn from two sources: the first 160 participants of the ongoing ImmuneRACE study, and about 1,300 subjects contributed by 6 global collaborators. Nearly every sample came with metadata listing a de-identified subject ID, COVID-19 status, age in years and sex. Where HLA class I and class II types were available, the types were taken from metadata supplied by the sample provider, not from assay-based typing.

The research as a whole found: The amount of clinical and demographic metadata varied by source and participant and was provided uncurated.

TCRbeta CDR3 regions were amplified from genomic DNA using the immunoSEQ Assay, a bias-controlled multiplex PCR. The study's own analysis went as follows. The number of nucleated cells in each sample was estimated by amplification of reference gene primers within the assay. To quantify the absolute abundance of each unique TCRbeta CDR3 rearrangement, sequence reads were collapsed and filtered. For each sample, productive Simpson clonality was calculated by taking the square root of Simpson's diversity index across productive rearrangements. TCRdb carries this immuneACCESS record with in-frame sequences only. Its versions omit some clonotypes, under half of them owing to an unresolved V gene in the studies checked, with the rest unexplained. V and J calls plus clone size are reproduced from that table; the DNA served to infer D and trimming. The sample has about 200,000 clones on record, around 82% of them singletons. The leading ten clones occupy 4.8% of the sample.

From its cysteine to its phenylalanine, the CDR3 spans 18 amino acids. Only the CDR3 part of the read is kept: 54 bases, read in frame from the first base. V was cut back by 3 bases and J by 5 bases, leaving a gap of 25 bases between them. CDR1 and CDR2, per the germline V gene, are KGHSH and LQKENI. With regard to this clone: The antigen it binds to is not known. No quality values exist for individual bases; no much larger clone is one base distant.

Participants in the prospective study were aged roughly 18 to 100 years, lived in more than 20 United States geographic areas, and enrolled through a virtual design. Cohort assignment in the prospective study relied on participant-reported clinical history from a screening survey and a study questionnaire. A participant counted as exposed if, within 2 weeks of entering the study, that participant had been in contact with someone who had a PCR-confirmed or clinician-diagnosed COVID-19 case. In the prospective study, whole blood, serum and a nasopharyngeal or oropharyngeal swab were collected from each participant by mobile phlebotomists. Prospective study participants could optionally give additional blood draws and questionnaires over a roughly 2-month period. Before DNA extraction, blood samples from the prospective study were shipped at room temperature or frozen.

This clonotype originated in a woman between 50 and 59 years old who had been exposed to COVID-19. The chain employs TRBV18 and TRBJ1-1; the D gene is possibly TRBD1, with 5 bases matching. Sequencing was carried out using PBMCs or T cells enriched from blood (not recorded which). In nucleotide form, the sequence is TGTGCCAGCTCACCCTTTAGGACAACCGGGCCAGATGTGACTGAAGCTTTCTTT. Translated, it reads CASSPFRTTGPDVTEAFF. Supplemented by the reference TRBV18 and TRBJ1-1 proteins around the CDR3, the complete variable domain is NAGVMQNPRHLVRRRGQEARLRCSPMKGHSHVYWYRQLPEEGLKFMVYLQKENIIDESGMPKERFSAEFPKEGPSILRIQQVVRGDSAAYFCASSPFRTTGPDVTEAFFGQGTRLTVV.